This entry lists 15 T cell receptor beta chains sequenced from one sample in a study of blood T cell repertoires in COVID-19. TCRdb keeps only in-frame clones here, not all; method: immunoSEQ multiplex PCR. The top ten hold around 1.9% of the sample, which has approximately 97,000 clones, 88% seen once. Sequenced material: peripheral blood. All receptors derive from a man in his fifties with COVID-19, enrolled during active disease.

V usage is TRBV24-1 and J usage is TRBJ1-5; tentative D call: TRBD1 (5 bases). The CDR3 spans 16 residues. Looked up from germline, CDR1 is KGHDR and CDR2 is SFDVKD. With 2 bases removed from V and 6 bases from J, the gap between germline ends came to 16 bases. The CDR3 loop is CATSDSLSGGGQPQHF. The CDR3 bases are TGTGCCACCAGTGATTCCCTCTCTGGGGGAGGTCAGCCCCAGCATTTT.

The V and J genes are TRBV9 and TRBJ2-2; 9 nucleotides line up with TRBD1. V was clipped by 3 bases and J by 5 bases; unmatched bases: 5. Looked up from germline, CDR1 is SGDLS and CDR2 is YYNGEE. There are 15 residues in the CDR3. CDR3 DNA: TGTGCCAGCAGCGCCAGGACAGGGGTAACCGGGGAGCTGTTTTTT. Protein sequence: CASSARTGVTGELFF.

This chain connects TRBV7-6 to TRBJ2-1; no clear D gene. The germline CDR1 and CDR2 sequences are SGHVS and FNYEAQ. The CDR3 is 12 residues long. The ends were cut back, 3 bases at V and 4 bases at J, with 4 bases in the middle. CDR3 nucleotides: TGTGCCAGCAGCTTCTCTTACAATGAGCAGTTCTTC. It specifies CASSFSYNEQFF.

This chain connects TRBV6-2 or TRBV6-3 to TRBJ2-1, with D possibly matching TRBD2 (5 bases). Germline V gene lookup returns CDR1 MNHEY and CDR2 SVGEGT. The CDR3 extends over 18 amino acids. Trimming pared 5 bases from V and 0 bases from J, leaving 20 bases between. Here the CDR3 reads CASSHLPGPGFSYNEQFF. In DNA form, the CDR3 reads TGTGCCAGCAGTCATCTCCCGGGCCCGGGGTTCTCCTACAATGAGCAGTTCTTC.

The chain uses TRBV30 and TRBJ2-3; D is possibly TRBD2 (5 bases). The CDR3 covers 12 residues. V was trimmed by 7 bases and J by 0 bases, leaving 8 bases between them. The germline gives CDR1 GTSNPN, CDR2 SVGIG (reference sequence). CDR3 bases: TGTGCCTTCCGGGGTAGCACAGATACGCAGTATTTT. Amino acids: CAFRGSTDTQYF.

The rearrangement joins TRBV29-1 to TRBJ1-2; no definite D call. V was cut by 1 base and J by 5 bases, with 8 bases left in between. Germline V lookup: CDR1 SQVTM, CDR2 ANQGSEA. CDR3 size: 12 residues. The CDR3 here is CSVEGWTYGYTF. The CDR3, as DNA: TGCAGCGTTGAAGGGTGGACTTATGGCTACACCTTC.

V is TRBV18 and J is TRBJ2-5; 7 nucleotides line up with TRBD1. The CDR3 sequence is 16 residues long. Germline CDR1 is KGHSH and CDR2 is LQKENI. The junction had 6 bases not matched to a gene; V was cut back by 1 base and J by 1 base. CDR3 nucleotide sequence: TGTGCCAGCTCACCACTACAGGGGACGAGCCAAGAGACCCAGTACTTC. This codes for CASSPLQGTSQETQYF. The full variable domain, completed using reference TRBV18 and TRBJ2-5, is NAGVMQNPRHLVRRRGQEARLRCSPMKGHSHVYWYRQLPEEGLKFMVYLQKENIIDESGMPKERFSAEFPKEGPSILRIQQVVRGDSAAYFCASSPLQGTSQETQYFGPGTRLLVL.

This chain links TRBV4-3 with TRBJ2-7, with D perhaps TRBD1 (7 bases). This CDR3 has 15 amino acids. Per the germline V gene, CDR1 is LGHNA and CDR2 is YSLEER. Trimming left V 1 base short and J 1 base short, with 11 bases between. CDR3 sequence: CASSQVAGGSYEQYF. CDR3 DNA sequence: TGCGCCAGCAGCCAAGTGGCAGGGGGGTCCTACGAGCAGTACTTC.

The rearrangement uses TRBV5-5 and TRBJ1-2, with unresolved D. Germline CDR1 SGHKS, CDR2 YYEKEE (reference sequence). Trimming pared 0 bases from V and 0 bases from J, leaving 18 bases between. This CDR3 spans 18 amino acids. The DNA for the CDR3 is TGTGCCAGCAGCTTGGTTCGGTCTACAACACTAGCTAACTATGGCTACACCTTC. It is translated as CASSLVRSTTLANYGYTF.

Only one count was recorded for this clone. The chain has TRBV4-2 and TRBJ2-1; 10 bases match TRBD2. V was pared by 6 bases and J by 6 bases, with 8 bases of the junction left unmatched. Germline V gene lookup returns CDR1 LGHNA and CDR2 YNFKEQ. This CDR3 region has 15 residues. CDR3 amino acids: CASRLSGGVANEQFF. Here the CDR3 DNA reads TGTGCCAGCAGACTAAGCGGGGGGGTCGCCAATGAGCAGTTCTTC.

The gene calls are TRBV11-1 and TRBJ2-7, with TRBD1 identical over 8 bases. CDR3 length: 13 residues. V shed 6 bases and J 3 bases; nucleotides not matched to a gene: 4. Germline V gene sequence: CDR1 SGHAT, CDR2 FQDESV (reference sequence). The CDR3 region is CASSRQGRYEQYF. The CDR3, as DNA: TGTGCCAGCAGTCGACAGGGGCGCTACGAGCAGTACTTC.

The chain employs TRBV9 and TRBJ2-7; 8 bases are a match to TRBD2. The germline V gene has CDR1 SGDLS and CDR2 YYNGEE. With 3 bases clipped from V and 4 bases from J, the junction kept 9 bases outside the gene matches. This CDR3 comprises 15 residues. CDR3 sequence: CASSGPLAGIYEQYF. CDR3 nucleotides: TGTGCCAGCAGCGGCCCATTAGCGGGGATATACGAGCAGTACTTC.

The chain has TRBV30 and TRBJ1-3; D not resolved. The CDR3 extends over 13 amino acids. Germline-derived CDR1 and CDR2 are GTSNPN and SVGIG (reference sequence). V was cut by 7 bases and J by 3 bases, with 13 bases left in between. The CDR3 is CAFIPSGGNTIYF. For the CDR3, the DNA is TGTGCCTTTATCCCCAGTGGTGGAAACACCATATATTTT.

The chain recombines TRBV3-1 (or the pseudogene TRBV3-2) with TRBJ2-7; no clear D gene. Trimming took off 1 base at V and 5 bases at J, with 12 bases between the two ends. Germline V gene data show CDR1 as LGHDT and CDR2 as YNNKEL (reference sequence). CDR3 length equals 14 residues. CDR3 region: CASSQVGPRNEQYF. The CDR3 DNA reads as TGTGCCAGCAGCCAAGTTGGGCCCCGCAACGAGCAGTACTTC.

V usage is TRBV6-1 and J usage is TRBJ2-5; TRBD2 matches 15 bases. This CDR3 is 14 amino acids long. Germline lookup yields CDR1 MNHNS and CDR2 SASEGT. Losses at the gene ends were 3 bases for V and 10 bases for J; bases not matched to a gene: 3. DNA of the CDR3: TGTGCCAGCAGTGAGGGACTAGCGGGGGGAATCCAGTACTTC. Translated, it gives CASSEGLAGGIQYF.